This T cell receptor beta chain appears in the sequencing data of a study of cytomegalovirus exposure and HLA in healthy donors. The PCR ran on 60 Vbeta and 13 Jbeta primers. TCRdb's table, derived via immunoSEQ multiplex PCR, lists solely in-frame clones and lacks some. The sample contains under 200,000 clones, about four fifths of which appear only once. The CDR3 consists of 14 residues. V was pared by 6 bases and J by 7 bases, with 8 bases of the junction left unmatched. Germline CDR1 is MNHNS and CDR2 is SASEGT. The receptor comes from a woman aged 18-29 years in good health and CMV-seronegative. V is TRBV6-1 and J is TRBJ1-1; 10 bases fit TRBD1. The sample taken for sequencing was PBMCs. The CDR3 here is CASRIGTGEYEAFF. The DNA for the CDR3 is TGTGCCAGCAGGATCGGGACAGGGGAATATGAAGCTTTCTTT.